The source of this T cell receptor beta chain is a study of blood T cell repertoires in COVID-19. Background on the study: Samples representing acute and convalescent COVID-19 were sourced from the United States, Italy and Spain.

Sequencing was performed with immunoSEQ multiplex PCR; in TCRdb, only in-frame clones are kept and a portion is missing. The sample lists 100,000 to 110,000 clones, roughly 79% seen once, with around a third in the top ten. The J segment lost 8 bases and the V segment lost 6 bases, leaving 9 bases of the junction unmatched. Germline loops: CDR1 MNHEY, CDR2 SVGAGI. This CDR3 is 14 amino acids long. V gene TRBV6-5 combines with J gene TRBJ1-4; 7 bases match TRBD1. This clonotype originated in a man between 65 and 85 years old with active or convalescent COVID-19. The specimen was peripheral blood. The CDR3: CASSKSRGREKLFF. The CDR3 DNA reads TGTGCCAGCAGCAAATCTAGGGGGCGGGAAAAACTGTTTTTT.